This entry lists 12 T cell receptor beta chains sequenced from one sample in a study of a mutant IDH1 vaccine in newly diagnosed glioma. Time point of the sample: week 11, during vaccination. It was 300 ug of mutant IDH1 20-mer peptide that made up each vaccine dose, given with topical imiquimod. The antigens for these receptors are not known. Sequencing used immunoSEQ multiplex PCR; TCRdb keeps in-frame clones, though not all of them. The sample lists roughly 130,000 clones, about 80% occurring once. The source material was PBMCs, sampled from a glioma patient whose treatment included an IDH1 peptide vaccine. These TCRs come from a man aged 35-49 years with glioma.

The chain couples TRBV11-3 to TRBJ2-1, with D perhaps matching TRBD1 (6 bases). The germline CDR1 and CDR2 sequences are SGHNT and YENEEA. V lost 5 bases and J lost 10, with 15 bases in between. The CDR3 totals 13 residues. The CDR3 loop is CASSQGTVPEQFF. In DNA form, the CDR3 reads TGTGCCAGCAGCCAGGGGACGGTACCCGAGCAGTTCTTC.

This clone came up once. The chain joins TRBV5-4 to TRBJ2-7, with TRBD2 identical over 8 bases. Germline CDR1 is SGHNT and CDR2 is YYREEE (reference sequence). The ends lost 3 bases at V and 2 bases at J; junction bases unmatched: 10. The CDR3 has 16 residues. CDR3 residues: CASSWGGGLLAYEQYF. The CDR3 DNA is TGTGCCAGCAGCTGGGGCGGGGGGCTATTGGCCTACGAGCAGTACTTC.

The V call is TRBV4-2, the J call TRBJ1-2, with no clear D. Trimming left V 1 base short and J 8 bases short, with 14 bases between. This CDR3 spans 14 amino acids. Germline V gene sequence: CDR1 LGHNA, CDR2 YNFKEQ. In nucleotides, the CDR3 is TGTGCCAGCAGCCAAGTCCCCTCGACCGGGGGCTACACCTTC. Protein sequence: CASSQVPSTGGYTF.

The CDR3 region is CASSLETGGVTEAFF. As DNA, the CDR3 is TGTGCCAGCAGCTTGGAGACAGGGGGGGTTACTGAAGCTTTCTTT. The chain uses TRBV5-4 and TRBJ1-1; 9 bases fit TRBD1. The CDR3 loop spans 15 amino acids. After removal of 0 bases from V and 5 bases from J, the junction contained 5 bases not matched to a gene. In germline, CDR1 is SGHNT, CDR2 YYREEE (reference sequence).

The V gene is TRBV30, the J gene TRBJ1-1, with 10 positions matching TRBD1. The CDR3 length is 13 residues. Germline loops: CDR1 GTSNPN, CDR2 SVGIG (reference sequence). Germline trimming cut 8 bases from V and 6 bases from J; bases unmatched to any gene: 9. For the CDR3, the DNA is TGTGCCGGTCGACGACAGGGGGCCGCTGAAGCTTTCTTT. Amino acids: CAGRRQGAAEAFF.

This chain uses TRBV7-9 with TRBJ1-1; 7 bases map to TRBD1. The CDR3 runs 13 residues. Germline loops: CDR1 SEHNR, CDR2 FQNEAQ (reference sequence). With 0 bases clipped from V and 7 bases from J, the junction kept 2 bases outside the gene matches. CDR3 region: CASSLADRLEAFF. The CDR3 nucleotides read TGTGCCAGCAGCTTAGCGGACAGGCTTGAAGCTTTCTTT.

In this sample, this clone turned up a few times. The chain is built from TRBV5-1 and TRBJ2-2, with 7 positions matching TRBD2. V lost 2 bases to trimming and J lost 1 base; unmatched junction nucleotides: 2. From germline, CDR1 is SGHRS and CDR2 YFSETQ. This CDR3 spans 15 amino acids. CDR3 nucleotide sequence: TGCGCCAGCAGCTTCGGGACTATGAACACCGGGGAGCTGTTTTTT. Translating it yields CASSFGTMNTGELFF.

This clone was detected once. The chain links TRBV5-5 to TRBJ1-3; tentatively, D is TRBD1 (5 bases). Trimming cost V 3 bases and J 11 bases, with 18 bases left between them. The V gene's germline CDR1 is SGHKS and CDR2 YYEKEE (reference sequence). The CDR3 length is 14 residues. CDR3 residues: CASSWGPGETPIYF. The CDR3, as DNA: TGTGCCAGCAGCTGGGGCCCTGGGGAAACACCCATATATTTT. The complete variable domain, with remaining parts taken from reference TRBV5-5 and TRBJ1-3, reads DAGVTQSPTHLIKTRGQQVTLRCSPISGHKSVSWYQQVLGQGPQFIFQYYEKEERGRGNFPDRFSARQFPNYSSELNVNALLLGDSALYLCASSWGPGETPIYFGEGSWLTVV.

This sequence joins TRBV14 and TRBJ2-2; 7 bases fit TRBD2. The germline V gene encodes CDR1 SGHDN and CDR2 FVKESK. The CDR3 consists of 15 residues. Trimming removed 1 base from V and 6 bases from J; junction bases left unmatched: 5. The CDR3 here is CASSQVSGGPGELFF. Written as DNA, the CDR3 is TGTGCCAGCAGCCAAGTTTCGGGAGGTCCCGGGGAGCTGTTTTTT.

This clone was picked up one time. The chain employs TRBV5-6 and TRBJ2-7, with D possibly TRBD2 on 6 matching bases. The CDR3 runs to 15 residues. Germline V gene sequence: CDR1 SGHDT, CDR2 YYEEEE. Trimming pared 0 bases from V and 1 base from J, leaving 11 bases between. In nucleotides, the CDR3 is TGTGCCAGCAGCTTGGCCGGGGGAAAGTCCTACGAGCAGTACTTC. It specifies CASSLAGGKSYEQYF.

The chain carries TRBV5-6 and TRBJ2-1; TRBD2 is a possible D gene (5 bases). The ends were cut back, 2 bases at V and 6 bases at J, with 18 bases in the middle. CDR3 size: 16 residues. Germline lookup yields CDR1 SGHDT and CDR2 YYEEEE. CDR3 amino acids: CASSLDVGVYSNEQFF. CDR3 nucleotide sequence: TGTGCCAGCAGCTTAGACGTCGGGGTTTATTCCAATGAGCAGTTCTTC.

The chain couples TRBV5-5 to TRBJ1-1; 9 bases agree with TRBD1. CDR3 length equals 16 residues. The trim removed 4 bases at V and 5 bases at J, leaving 12 bases unmatched. Looked up from germline, CDR1 is SGHKS and CDR2 is YYEKEE (reference sequence). CDR3 region: CASSAGQGRSWTEAFF. The CDR3 bases are TGTGCCAGCAGCGCCGGACAGGGGCGGTCTTGGACTGAAGCTTTCTTT. Full variable domain (outside the CDR3, taken from reference TRBV5-5 and TRBJ1-1): DAGVTQSPTHLIKTRGQQVTLRCSPISGHKSVSWYQQVLGQGPQFIFQYYEKEERGRGNFPDRFSARQFPNYSSELNVNALLLGDSALYLCASSAGQGRSWTEAFFGQGTRLTVV.